This entry is about one TCR beta chain. Germline V gives CDR1 MNHEY, CDR2 SVGAGI. CDR3 length: 13 amino acids. V lost 6 bases to trimming and J lost 7 bases, with 15 bases between them. This entry comes from a study of blood T cell repertoires in COVID-19. The method was immunoSEQ multiplex PCR; TCRdb's version includes in-frame clones alone and lacks a portion of them. The sample carries approximately 390,000 clones, about 83% recorded once. The chain is built from TRBV6-5 and TRBJ1-1, with D unresolved. Input material: PBMCs or T cells enriched from blood (not recorded which). The TCR comes from a woman aged 50 to 65 who had recovered from COVID-19. The CDR3 DNA reads as TGTGCCAGCAGAGGCCCGGGGAACCGTGAAGCTTTCTTT. Its translation: CASRGPGNREAFF.